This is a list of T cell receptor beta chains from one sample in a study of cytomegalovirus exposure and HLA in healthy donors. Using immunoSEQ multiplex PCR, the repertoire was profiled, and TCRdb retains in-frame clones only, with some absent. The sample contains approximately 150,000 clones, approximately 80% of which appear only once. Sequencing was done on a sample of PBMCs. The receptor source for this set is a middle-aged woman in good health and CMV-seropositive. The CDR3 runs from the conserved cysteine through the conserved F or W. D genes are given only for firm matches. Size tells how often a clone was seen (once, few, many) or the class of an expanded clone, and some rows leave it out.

cdr3_nt: TGTGCCAGCAGTTTGACAGTGAACACTGAAGCTTTCTTT; cdr3_aa: CASSLTVNTEAFF; v_call: TRBV6-5; j_call: TRBJ1-1; clone_size: -; d_call: -
cdr3_nt: TGCGCCAGCAGCTTAGGAGCGGGTGAGACCGGGGAGCTGTTTTTT; cdr3_aa: CASSLGAGETGELFF; v_call: TRBV5-1; j_call: TRBJ2-2; clone_size: -; d_call: -
cdr3_nt: TGTGCCAGCAGATTTAGCGGGGGGGCCCGGGAGCTGTTTTTT; cdr3_aa: CASRFSGGARELFF; v_call: TRBV28; j_call: TRBJ2-2; clone_size: few; d_call: TRBD2
cdr3_nt: TGTGCCAGTAGGGACTCCGACAGGAATCCCGATGAGCAGTTCTTC; cdr3_aa: CASRDSDRNPDEQFF; v_call: TRBV19; j_call: TRBJ2-1; clone_size: -; d_call: -
cdr3_nt: TGCGCCAGCAGCCAAGAGGGACAGCCTAATGAAAAACTGTTTTTT; cdr3_aa: CASSQEGQPNEKLFF; v_call: TRBV4-1; j_call: TRBJ1-4; clone_size: -; d_call: TRBD1
cdr3_nt: TGTGCCAGCAAAGGGGGACAGGGCGGCGAAAAACTGTTTTTT; cdr3_aa: CASKGGQGGEKLFF; v_call: TRBV2; j_call: TRBJ1-4; clone_size: -; d_call: TRBD1
cdr3_nt: TGTGCCAGCTCACTTCAGGGTTCGGAGAATCAGCCCCAGCATTTT; cdr3_aa: CASSLQGSENQPQHF; v_call: TRBV18; j_call: TRBJ1-5; clone_size: -; d_call: -
cdr3_nt: TGTGCCAGCAGTGAAAGTGGGGTGGGGGGGGCAGGGTACAATGAGCAGTTCTTC; cdr3_aa: CASSESGVGGAGYNEQFF; v_call: TRBV6-1; j_call: TRBJ2-1; clone_size: -; d_call: -
cdr3_nt: TGTGCCAGCAGCCCTAGTGAGGAGACCCAGTACTTC; cdr3_aa: CASSPSEETQYF; v_call: TRBV9; j_call: TRBJ2-5; clone_size: -; d_call: -
cdr3_nt: TGTGCCAGCAGCAAAAGGGGAGGACAGGGGGACACTGAAGCTTTCTTT; cdr3_aa: CASSKRGGQGDTEAFF; v_call: TRBV21-1; j_call: TRBJ1-1; clone_size: few; d_call: -
cdr3_nt: TGTGCCAGCAGCTTAAACGGACTAGCTTTAGGGAACACCGGGGAGCTGTTTTTT; cdr3_aa: CASSLNGLALGNTGELFF; v_call: TRBV7-2; j_call: TRBJ2-2; clone_size: -; d_call: TRBD2
cdr3_nt: TGTGCCAGCAGTTCTGGGACTAGCGGGGGGACCCACGAGCAGTACTTC; cdr3_aa: CASSSGTSGGTHEQYF; v_call: TRBV6-5; j_call: TRBJ2-7; clone_size: -; d_call: TRBD2
cdr3_nt: TGTGCCAGCAGCTTGACCGGGACTGGGGCCAATGAGCAGTTCTTC; cdr3_aa: CASSLTGTGANEQFF; v_call: TRBV5-4; j_call: TRBJ2-1; clone_size: -; d_call: -
cdr3_nt: TGTGCCAGTAGTATTTGGGACTCCCTCCGCGGGCATGAGCAGTTCTTC; cdr3_aa: CASSIWDSLRGHEQFF; v_call: TRBV19; j_call: TRBJ2-1; clone_size: -; d_call: -
cdr3_nt: TGTGCCAGCTCACCGGGACAGAGCTCCTATAATTCACCCCTCCACTTT; cdr3_aa: CASSPGQSSYNSPLHF; v_call: TRBV18; j_call: TRBJ1-6; clone_size: -; d_call: TRBD1
cdr3_nt: TGTGCCACTAAGTCCGTGCAGGGGGCGCGGAACACTGAAGCTTTCTTT; cdr3_aa: CATKSVQGARNTEAFF; v_call: TRBV15; j_call: TRBJ1-1; clone_size: -; d_call: TRBD1
cdr3_nt: TGCGCCAGCAGGGACGGGGTGAGCACTGAAGCTTTCTTT; cdr3_aa: CASRDGVSTEAFF; v_call: TRBV5-1; j_call: TRBJ1-1; clone_size: few; d_call: -
cdr3_nt: TGTGCCAGCAGTTACTCTCAGGGGGACTATGGCTACACCTTC; cdr3_aa: CASSYSQGDYGYTF; v_call: TRBV6-5; j_call: TRBJ1-2; clone_size: -; d_call: TRBD1
cdr3_nt: TGTGCCAGCTCACCAGGGCAGATTCAAGAGACCCAGTACTTC; cdr3_aa: CASSPGQIQETQYF; v_call: TRBV18; j_call: TRBJ2-5; clone_size: -; d_call: -
cdr3_nt: TGTGCCAGTAGTACGGGGGGGACTGGGGCCAACGTCCTGACTTTC; cdr3_aa: CASSTGGTGANVLTF; v_call: TRBV19; j_call: TRBJ2-6; clone_size: -; d_call: TRBD2
cdr3_nt: TGCAGCGGGGGACAGGGGGTCTACAATGAGCAGTTCTTC; cdr3_aa: CSGGQGVYNEQFF; v_call: TRBV29-1; j_call: TRBJ2-1; clone_size: -; d_call: TRBD1
cdr3_nt: TGTGCCAGCAGCTTAACGGCGGGGGGGCTAGCAGATACGCAGTATTTT; cdr3_aa: CASSLTAGGLADTQYF; v_call: TRBV7-9; j_call: TRBJ2-3; clone_size: -; d_call: TRBD2